The 32 T cell receptor beta chains presented below share a single source sample, sequenced in a study of cytomegalovirus exposure and HLA in healthy donors. Primers included in the PCR were 60 Vbeta and 13 Jbeta primers. The method was immunoSEQ multiplex PCR; TCRdb's version includes in-frame clones alone and lacks a portion of them. Of approximately 100,000 clones listed, around 76% are singletons. Sequenced input: PBMCs. The receptors originated from a woman aged 18-35 years in good health and CMV-seropositive.

The chain is built from TRBV27 and TRBJ1-1, with 8 bases aligning to TRBD1. CDR3 size: 13 residues. Germline-derived CDR1 and CDR2 are MNHEY and SMNVEV (reference sequence). Unmatched junction bases numbered 7, after V lost 6 bases and J lost 7 bases. The CDR3 protein is CASRRTGMVEAFF. The CDR3 region has the DNA TGTGCCAGCAGGAGGACAGGGATGGTTGAAGCTTTCTTT.

The chain uses TRBV9 and TRBJ1-1; unclear D gene. Germline assignment: CDR1 SGDLS and CDR2 YYNGEE. The CDR3 sequence is 15 residues long. Trimming removed 2 bases from V and 4 bases from J, with 15 bases in between. The CDR3 DNA reads TGTGCCAGCAGCGTGCGGGGAGGGTTCTCCACTGAAGCTTTCTTT. This sequence encodes CASSVRGGFSTEAFF. The full variable domain, its missing parts supplied by reference TRBV9 and TRBJ1-1, is DSGVTQTPKHLITATGQRVTLRCSPRSGDLSVYWYQQSLDQGLQFLIQYYNGEERAKGNILERFSAQQFPDLHSELNLSSLELGDSALYFCASSVRGGFSTEAFFGQGTRLTVV.

The chain joins TRBV19 to TRBJ1-5; D remains ambiguous. Germline-derived CDR1 and CDR2 are LNHDA and SQIVND (reference sequence). This CDR3 is 14 amino acids long. Trimming shortened V by 1 base and J by 3 bases, and 7 bases separated the two germline ends. The CDR3 here is CASSIGGSNQPQHF. CDR3 nucleotide sequence: TGTGCCAGTAGTATAGGAGGATCCAATCAGCCCCAGCATTTT.

CDR3 amino acids: CASSEGGTEAFF. In DNA, the CDR3 is TGTGCCAGCAGTGAGGGAGGCACTGAAGCTTTCTTT. The chain uses TRBV25-1 and TRBJ1-1, with D unresolved. Trimming cost V 3 bases and J 4 bases, with 6 bases left between them. CDR1 MGHDK and CDR2 SYGVNS come from the germline V gene. This CDR3 contains 12 residues.

This clone was detected only a few times. The rearrangement uses TRBV7-2 and TRBJ2-1, with TRBD2 matching 9 bases. The length of the CDR3 is 15 residues. The V gene end was trimmed by 5 bases and the J gene end by 15 bases; junction bases not matched to a gene: 17. The germline V gene has CDR1 SGHTA and CDR2 FQGNSA. The CDR3 nucleotides are TGTGCCAGCAGCCCCCGGGATAGCGGGGGCACCTGGGGGTTCTTC. It translates to CASSPRDSGGTWGFF.

The CDR3, as DNA: TGTGCCAGCAGCTTAGTTGCGGGGGCGAATAATTCACCCCTCCACTTT. Amino acids: CASSLVAGANNSPLHF. The chain is built from TRBV7-3 and TRBJ1-6, with TRBD1 as a possible D gene (6 bases). Looked up from germline, CDR1 is SGHTA and CDR2 is FQGTGA. The V gene lost 2 bases and the J gene lost 5 bases, with 13 bases spanning the gap. The CDR3 totals 16 residues.

V is TRBV6-5 and J is TRBJ1-3; D is unclear. V lost 4 bases and J 0 bases, leaving 10 bases between the germline ends. The V gene's germline CDR1 is MNHEY and CDR2 SVGAGI. The CDR3 is made up of 15 amino acids. CDR3 region: CASSLDGDSGNTIYF. DNA of the CDR3: TGTGCCAGCAGTTTGGACGGGGACTCTGGAAACACCATATATTTT.

The genes are TRBV13 and TRBJ2-1, with D maybe TRBD1 (6 bases). CDR1 PRHDT and CDR2 FYEKMQ come from the germline V gene (reference sequence). The V gene lost 5 bases and the J gene lost 8 bases, with 19 bases spanning the gap. The CDR3 spans 15 residues. The CDR3 loop reads CASSLRGWKSDEQFF. Here the CDR3 DNA reads TGTGCCAGCAGCCTTAGGGGGTGGAAGAGCGATGAGCAGTTCTTC.

The chain joins TRBV7-8 to TRBJ1-4; 9 nucleotides agree with TRBD1. The V segment lost 6 bases and the J segment 5 bases; nucleotides outside the gene matches: 7. Germline V gene lookup returns CDR1 SGHVS and CDR2 FQNEAQ. The CDR3 extends over 15 amino acids. Here the CDR3 reads CASRPPGTGNEKLFF. The CDR3, as DNA: TGTGCCAGCAGACCCCCCGGGACAGGGAATGAAAAACTGTTTTTT.

This rearrangement joins TRBV2 to TRBJ2-3; D not certain. The ends were cut back, 6 bases at V and 0 bases at J, with 4 bases in the middle. Looked up from germline, CDR1 is SNHLY and CDR2 is FYNNEI. The CDR3 length is 12 residues. For the CDR3, the DNA is TGTGCCAGCAGGGCTAGCACAGATACGCAGTATTTT. It specifies CASRASTDTQYF.

This clone has just one count. CDR3 region: CAINSFSGGPNEQFF. For the CDR3, the DNA is TGTGCCATCAATAGCTTCAGCGGGGGGCCTAATGAGCAGTTCTTC. The chain carries TRBV10-3 and TRBJ2-1; 9 nucleotides agree with TRBD2. The V gene's germline CDR1 is ENHRY and CDR2 SYGVKD. The CDR3 has 15 residues. After removal of 7 bases from V and 7 bases from J, the junction contained 11 bases not matched to a gene.

This clone was counted a single time. The chain employs TRBV4-3 and TRBJ1-4; 8 bases align to TRBD1. The CDR3 runs 14 residues. Germline assignment: CDR1 LGHNA and CDR2 YSLEER. Trimming cost V 6 bases and J 4 bases; bases outside gene matches: 4. The CDR3 is CASRKTGGNEKLFF. The CDR3 coding sequence is TGCGCCAGCAGAAAAACAGGGGGTAATGAAAAACTGTTTTTT.

The sample holds a few counts of this clone. The V gene is TRBV1, the J gene TRBJ1-4. TRBV1 represents a pseudogene. The CDR3 has 16 amino acids. This CDR3 reads CTSSRLDRRCNEKLFF. In DNA form, the CDR3 reads TGCACCAGCAGCCGTCTAGACCGGCGCTGTAATGAAAAACTGTTTTTT.

The chain joins TRBV6-5 to TRBJ2-7; a weak D match, TRBD2 (6 bases). V lost 5 bases to trimming and J lost 5 bases, with 13 bases between them. This CDR3 has 13 residues. Germline CDR1 is MNHEY and CDR2 is SVGAGI. Here the CDR3 reads CASSVGLRHEQYF. The DNA for the CDR3 is TGTGCCAGCAGTGTGGGACTGCGACACGAGCAGTACTTC.

The rearrangement links TRBV29-1 to TRBJ2-3, with TRBD2 matching 7 bases. This CDR3 spans 13 amino acids. The V gene end was trimmed by 6 bases and the J gene end by 4 bases; junction bases not matched to a gene: 7. From germline, CDR1 is SQVTM and CDR2 ANQGSEA. The CDR3 coding sequence is TGCAGCGTGAGAGGCGGGAGCTCAGATACGCAGTATTTT. This encodes CSVRGGSSDTQYF.

V usage is TRBV7-5 and J usage is TRBJ2-1; the D call in the table, TRBD2, was not verified against the DNA. TRBV7-5 represents a pseudogene. This CDR3 contains 14 residues. DNA of the CDR3: TGTGCCAGAAGCTCCCGGGACTTAATCTATGAGCAGTTCTTC. The encoded protein is CARSSRDLIYEQFF.

CDR3 amino acids: CASSKGQGNTDTQYF. The CDR3 DNA is TGTGCCAGCAGCAAAGGGCAGGGGAACACAGATACGCAGTATTTT. J is TRBJ2-3 and V is TRBV21-1; the DNA was not compared with TRBD1, the D call given in the table. TRBV21-1 is classified as a pseudogene. CDR3 length: 15 residues.

The rearrangement uses TRBV5-1 and TRBJ2-7, with 10 nucleotides matching TRBD1. The CDR3 totals 16 residues. From germline, CDR1 is SGHRS and CDR2 YFSETQ. With 2 bases clipped from V and 3 bases from J, the junction kept 8 bases outside the gene matches. CDR3 sequence reads: CASSLTPGQGIYEQYF. DNA for the CDR3: TGCGCCAGCAGCTTAACACCGGGACAGGGGATCTACGAGCAGTACTTC.

V and J are TRBV5-4 and TRBJ2-2, with 10 bases matching TRBD2. J was trimmed by 4 bases and V by 4 bases; bases with no gene match: 7. Germline V gives CDR1 SGHNT, CDR2 YYREEE (reference sequence). The CDR3 loop spans 16 amino acids. CDR3 sequence reads: CASSNIAGGGTGELFF. The CDR3 nucleotides read TGTGCCAGCAGCAACATAGCGGGAGGTGGCACCGGGGAGCTGTTTTTT.

The V and J genes are TRBV9 and TRBJ2-7; D unclear. Deletions cut 2 bases from V and 2 bases from J, with 11 bases between. CDR3 size: 14 residues. CDR1 and CDR2 from the germline V gene are SGDLS and YYNGEE. CDR3 DNA: TGTGCCAGCAGCGTGGGCAGGAAAACCTACGAGCAGTACTTC. Encoded protein: CASSVGRKTYEQYF.

The V and J genes are TRBV7-2 and TRBJ2-7, with a tentative D call TRBD2 (6 bases). CDR1 is SGHTA and CDR2 is FQGNSA in the germline V gene. This CDR3 is 15 amino acids long. Trimming removed 5 bases from V and 6 bases from J, with 20 bases in between. The CDR3, as DNA: TGTGCCAGCAGCCTTTTTAGCGGCCCCAACCCCGAGCAGTACTTC. This gives the protein CASSLFSGPNPEQYF.

This chain joins TRBV19 and TRBJ2-7; TRBD1 is a possible D gene (6 bases). The ends were cut back, 3 bases at V and 3 bases at J, with 9 bases in the middle. CDR3 length: 13 residues. Germline CDR1 LNHDA, CDR2 SQIVND (reference sequence). The CDR3 sequence is CASSIQGNYEQYF. In DNA form, the CDR3 reads TGTGCCAGTAGTATTCAGGGGAACTACGAGCAGTACTTC.

The rearrangement uses TRBV7-6 and TRBJ2-7; D ambiguous. Trimming pared 5 bases from V and 6 bases from J, leaving 17 bases between. CDR1 is SGHVS and CDR2 is FNYEAQ in the germline V gene. This CDR3 contains 14 residues. In DNA form, the CDR3 reads TGTGCCAGCAGCCCCACCTTGATGGGCCCCGAGCAGTACTTC. It translates to CASSPTLMGPEQYF.

This clone was detected once. This chain joins TRBV27 and TRBJ2-2; D gene uncertain. Trimming took 6 bases from V and 2 from J, leaving 4 bases between them. The CDR3 is 12 residues long. From germline, CDR1 is MNHEY and CDR2 SMNVEV (reference sequence). CDR3: CASSFNTGELFF. In DNA, the CDR3 is TGTGCCAGCAGCTTTAACACCGGGGAGCTGTTTTTT.

This clone has more than one count but fewer than ten. The V and J genes are TRBV5-1 and TRBJ1-3; maybe TRBD1 (5 bases). Germline-derived CDR1 and CDR2 are SGHRS and YFSETQ. There are 14 residues in the CDR3. V was shortened by 4 bases and J by 0 bases, with 8 bases between the two germline ends. The CDR3 loop reads CASSDGGSGNTIYF. The CDR3 coding sequence is TGCGCCAGCAGCGACGGGGGCTCTGGAAACACCATATATTTT.

This clone is a singleton in its sample. The V and J genes are TRBV9 and TRBJ2-1, with 7 bases aligning to TRBD2. Germline V lookup: CDR1 SGDLS, CDR2 YYNGEE. This CDR3 has 16 residues. With 3 bases clipped from V and 0 bases from J, the junction kept 6 bases outside the gene matches. The CDR3 DNA follows: TGTGCCAGCAGCGGGGGGGGGTCTCTCTCCTACAATGAGCAGTTCTTC. Translation gives CASSGGGSLSYNEQFF.

V usage is TRBV7-9 and J usage is TRBJ1-2, with no clear D. V was trimmed by 3 bases and J by 3 bases, leaving 11 bases between them. Germline CDR1 and CDR2: SEHNR and FQNEAQ (reference sequence). The CDR3 is made up of 14 amino acids. CDR3 region: CASSFRGGDYGYTF. The DNA for the CDR3 is TGTGCCAGCAGCTTTCGGGGAGGCGACTATGGCTACACCTTC.

This clone came up a few times. The rearrangement links TRBV2 to TRBJ2-3, with 8 nucleotides matching TRBD1. CDR3 length: 17 amino acids. The germline V gene has CDR1 SNHLY and CDR2 FYNNEI. J was trimmed by 5 bases and V by 2 bases; bases with no gene match: 12. The CDR3 spells CASSERYRGVFGDTQYF. Here the CDR3 DNA reads TGTGCCAGCAGTGAAAGGTACAGGGGGGTCTTTGGAGATACGCAGTATTTT.

In its sample, this clone was seen once. This chain's CDR3 is CASSFDRRMNTEAFF. Here the CDR3 DNA reads TGCGCCAGCAGCTTCGACAGGCGCATGAACACTGAAGCTTTCTTT. The chain uses TRBV5-1 and TRBJ1-1; a possible D gene is TRBD1 (6 bases). Trimming stripped 2 bases from V and 0 bases from J, with 11 bases between. The CDR3 runs 15 residues. Germline V lookup: CDR1 SGHRS, CDR2 YFSETQ.

This clone was observed a single time. This chain uses TRBV9 with TRBJ2-5; 8 positions match TRBD1. CDR3 length: 15 residues. Germline-derived CDR1 and CDR2 are SGDLS and YYNGEE. V shed 6 bases and J 7 bases; nucleotides not matched to a gene: 14. The DNA of the CDR3 is TGTGCCAGCACCTCTGGGGGAACAGGGGGATTGACCCAGTACTTC. Translated, it gives CASTSGGTGGLTQYF.

The chain has TRBV25-1 and TRBJ2-7; 9 nucleotides line up with TRBD2. V lost 4 bases and J lost 3; bases outside the gene matches: 7. Germline V CDR1 and CDR2: MGHDK, SYGVNS. This CDR3 has 15 residues. The chain's CDR3 is CASSGREAGGYEQYF. The CDR3 bases are TGTGCCAGCAGTGGGCGGGAAGCGGGAGGCTACGAGCAGTACTTC.

V and J are TRBV6-5 and TRBJ1-2; D might be TRBD1 (6 bases). CDR1 and CDR2 (germline): MNHEY, SVGAGI. The CDR3 contains 14 residues. V dropped 5 bases and J dropped 8 bases, with 18 bases sitting between them. CDR3 sequence reads: CASSPGQSPRGYTF. In DNA form, the CDR3 reads TGTGCCAGCAGTCCTGGACAGAGCCCCCGGGGCTACACCTTC.